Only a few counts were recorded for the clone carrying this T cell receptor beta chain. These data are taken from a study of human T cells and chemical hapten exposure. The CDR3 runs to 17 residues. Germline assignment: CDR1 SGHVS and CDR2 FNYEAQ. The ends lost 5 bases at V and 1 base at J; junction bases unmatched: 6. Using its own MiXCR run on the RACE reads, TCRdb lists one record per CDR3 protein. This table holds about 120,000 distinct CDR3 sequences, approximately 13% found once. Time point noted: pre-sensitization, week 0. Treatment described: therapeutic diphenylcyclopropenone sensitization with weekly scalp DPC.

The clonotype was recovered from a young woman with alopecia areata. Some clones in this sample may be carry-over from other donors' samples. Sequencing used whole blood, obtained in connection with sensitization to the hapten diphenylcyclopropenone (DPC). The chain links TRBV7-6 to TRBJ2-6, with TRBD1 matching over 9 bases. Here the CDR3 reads CASSVTGGFSGANVLTF. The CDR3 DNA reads TGTGCCAGCAGCGTGACAGGGGGTTTTTCTGGGGCCAACGTCCTGACTTTC.